The entry that follows covers one T cell receptor (beta chain) sequence. Its binding antigen is unknown. One base away there is no much larger clone; base qualities are not given. These data are taken from a study of shared clonotypes between healthy human individuals (dated by TCRdb to about 2020). Broadly, across the study: A few men and a couple of women, aged 18 to 49 years, made up the cohort. Libraries were prepared and TCR repertoires were sequenced by different laboratories using diverse techniques, in order to increase sequencing depth and limit assay-specific biases. The study deeply sequenced blood TCR repertoires of 5 or 6 healthy adults to estimate repertoire size and the extent of clonotype sharing between individuals. Each donor's leukapheresis produced roughly between roughly 0.85 and 10 billion PBMCs. General conclusions and limits of the study: The small number of donors limited the genetic and exposure-history diversity represented. Sampling was limited to blood, and TCR repertoires in tissue likely differ from TCR repertoires in blood. Based on pairwise subsampling, the degree of clonotype sharing among donors was expected to be affected by sequencing depth.

Healthy HIV-negative adults with no recently reported acute infections or vaccinations were included as donors. Every donor was a Caucasian adult residing in Nashville, Tennessee, USA. In the unsorted samples, 85 million to 100 million PBMCs were counted, and genomic DNA was extracted using the QIAamp DNA Blood Mini kit. After blood collection by leukapheresis, PBMCs were isolated using Ficoll-Histopaque density gradient centrifugation and then cryopreserved in the vapor phase of liquid nitrogen. The trim is 4 bases for V and 2 bases for J, with a gap of 16 bases between the germline ends. The germline V gene encodes CDR1 SGHNT and CDR2 YYREEE (reference sequence). The cysteine opens and the phenylalanine closes a CDR3 of 15 amino acids. Just the 45-base CDR3 DNA is kept, in frame starting at base 1. Using the deep immunoSEQ assay, multiplex PCR amplified TCR CDR3 regions from genomic DNA. Extracted genomic DNA from each cell subset was spread evenly across all wells of several immunoSEQ 96-well plates, with each plate serving as a replicate. For unsorted PBMC, approximately 290 ng genomic DNA, equal to 30,000 or so T cell genomes, was loaded into each replicate PCR. Ten immunoSEQ deep assay plates were used to sequence unsorted PBMC genomic DNA. Purified libraries were measured with a Qubit 3.0 fluorometer, size-checked on a Bioanalyzer 2100, and measured again with the KAPA Library Quantification kit. Each immunoSEQ 96-well plate was sequenced on its own single-read 150-cycle Illumina NextSeq 550 flow cell. As for the authors' bioinformatics: The immunoSEQ output contained only junctional sequences without quality scores, so filtering could not match that applied to full-length reads. Sequences were annotated with PyIR, a Python wrapper for IgBLAST v1.9, and V/J genes and CDR3 were assigned using IMGT germline references. Reads were removed for weak V/J assignments (E-value above 1e-6), missing CDR3, stop codons, out-of-frame junctions, or ambiguous translated residues. V3J clonotypes were defined as sequences sharing an identical inferred V gene, J gene, and CDR3 amino acid sequence. Percentage overlap between repertoires was computed as shared unique clonotypes divided by the size of the smaller repertoire. RTK rarefaction, the Chao1 estimator, and Recon v2.1 estimates of unobserved clonotypes were used to assess repertoire richness. In its TCRdb copy, this immuneACCESS table keeps in-frame sequences only and misses some clones. Where compared with another copy, unresolved V genes explain less than half of these, and the others have no known cause. That table supplies the V and J calls and clone size; D and trimming were determined from the DNA. Recorded for this sample are some 470,000 clones; around 80% of them occurred a single time. The ten most abundant clones make up 10% to 15% of the sample.

The sequence links TRBV5-4 to TRBJ2-7; TRBD1 could be the D gene, as 5 bases match. Material for sequencing was PBMCs. This clonotype originated in a woman in her forties in good health. Some clones in this sample may be carry-over from other donors' samples. CDR3 protein: CASSLRLTGTYEQYF. The nucleotides are TGTGCCAGCAGCCTACGACTTACAGGAACCTACGAGCAGTACTTC.